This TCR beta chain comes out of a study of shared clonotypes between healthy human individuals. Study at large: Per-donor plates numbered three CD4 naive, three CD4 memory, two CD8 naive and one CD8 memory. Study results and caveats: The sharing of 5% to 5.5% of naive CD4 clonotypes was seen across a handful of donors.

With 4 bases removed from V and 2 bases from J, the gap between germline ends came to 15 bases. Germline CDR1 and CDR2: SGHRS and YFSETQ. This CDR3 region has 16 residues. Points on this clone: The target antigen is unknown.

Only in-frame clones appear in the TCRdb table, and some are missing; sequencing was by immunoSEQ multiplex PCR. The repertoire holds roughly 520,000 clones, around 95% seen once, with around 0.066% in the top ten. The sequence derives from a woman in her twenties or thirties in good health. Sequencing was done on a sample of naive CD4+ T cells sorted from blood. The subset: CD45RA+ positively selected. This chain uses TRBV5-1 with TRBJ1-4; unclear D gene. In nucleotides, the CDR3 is TGCGCCAGCAGCCTCAGGCGGGCAGGTACTAATGAAAAACTGTTTTTT. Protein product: CASSLRRAGTNEKLFF.